Shown below are 14 T cell receptor beta chains from a single sample sequenced in a study of T cells in Graves' hyperthyroidism and ophthalmopathy. The CDR3 regions of TCR beta were amplified from RNA transcripts. Researchers ran a first-round RT-PCR on the TCR CDR3 using the HTBI primer set. In TCRdb, the multiplex PCR reads were re-called with MiXCR into one record per CDR3 protein. Of 350,000 to 400,000 distinct CDR3 sequences listed, roughly 13% were seen once; the top ten hold roughly 9.6%. Sequencing input: blood. The receptors stem from a woman in her fifties or sixties with Graves' hyperthyroidism.

This clonotype was counted a few times. V and J are TRBV11-2 and TRBJ1-1, with 7 bases lining up with TRBD1. The CDR3 loop spans 14 amino acids. J was trimmed by 4 bases and V by 4 bases; bases with no gene match: 6. Per germline, CDR1 SGHAT and CDR2 FQNNGV. The CDR3, as DNA: TGTGCCAGCAGCTCGACAGGGTTTGGCACTGAAGCTTTCTTT. Translated: CASSSTGFGTEAFF.

This clonotype has ten or more counts. The chain employs TRBV7-8 and TRBJ2-2; a possible D gene is TRBD2 (6 bases). The CDR3 extends over 18 amino acids. V lost 5 bases and J lost 3, with 22 bases in between. Germline CDR1 and CDR2: SGHVS and FQNEAQ. CDR3 region: CASSLRSQWEADTGELFF. The CDR3 region has the DNA TGTGCCAGCAGCCTTAGGTCCCAGTGGGAGGCTGACACCGGGGAGCTGTTTTTT.

This clonotype was seen repeatedly, ten times or more. The chain recombines TRBV2 with TRBJ1-5; unclear D gene. CDR1 is SNHLY, CDR2 FYNNEI, per germline. The CDR3 covers 15 residues. Trimming took off 2 bases at V and 7 bases at J, with 15 bases between the two ends. CDR3 nucleotide sequence: TGTGCCAGCAGTGAATGGACCCAGACCAGCCAGCCCCAGCATTTT. This gives the protein CASSEWTQTSQPQHF.

This clonotype has a handful of counts. The V and J genes are TRBV10-3 and TRBJ1-1; D is undetermined. The CDR3 extends over 16 amino acids. CDR1 and CDR2 (germline): ENHRY, SYGVKD. Trimming took off 0 bases at V and 3 bases at J, with 14 bases between the two ends. CDR3 amino acids: CAISESRAGGDTEAFF. The CDR3 DNA follows: TGTGCCATCAGTGAGTCTCGGGCAGGTGGAGACACTGAAGCTTTCTTT.

The rearrangement uses TRBV7-6 and TRBJ2-1; TRBD2 agrees at 10 bases. CDR3 length equals 16 residues. Germline V CDR1 and CDR2: SGHVS, FNYEAQ. The ends lost 2 bases at V and 2 bases at J; junction bases unmatched: 3. The CDR3 DNA is TGTGCCAGCAGCTTACCGAGCGGGGGGGCCTACAATGAGCAGTTCTTC. Amino acid sequence: CASSLPSGGAYNEQFF.

The sample holds many counts of this clonotype. The V call is TRBV28, the J call TRBJ2-5; a weak D match, TRBD1 (6 bases). CDR3 size: 13 residues. V lost 6 bases, J lost 3 bases, and 11 bases lay in between. The V gene's germline CDR1 is MDHEN and CDR2 SYDVKM. The CDR3 DNA reads TGTGCCAGCAGGTCCGGACAGAAAGAGACCCAGTACTTC. Amino acid sequence: CASRSGQKETQYF.

The sample holds many counts of this clonotype. The chain combines TRBV6-1 with TRBJ2-1; D may correspond to TRBD1 or TRBD2 (6 bases each). The germline CDR1 and CDR2 sequences are MNHNS and SASEGT. CDR3 length equals 13 residues. With 2 bases removed from V and 10 bases from J, the gap between germline ends came to 12 bases. The CDR3, as DNA: TGTGCCAGCAGTGAATCCAGGGGAGGAGAGCAGTTCTTC. Translation gives CASSESRGGEQFF.

The table lists this clonotype with many counts. The gene calls are TRBV20-1 and TRBJ2-3; 13 nucleotides align to TRBD2. This CDR3 comprises 15 residues. V lost 6 bases, J lost 3 bases, and 6 bases stayed unmatched. Germline CDR1 DFQATT, CDR2 SNEGSKA (reference sequence). CDR3 amino acids: CSAQLAGGETDTQYF. DNA of the CDR3: TGCAGTGCGCAACTAGCGGGAGGGGAGACAGATACGCAGTATTTT.

The V and J genes are TRBV15 and TRBJ2-5; tentatively, D is TRBD1 (6 bases). Trimming stripped 5 bases from V and 4 bases from J, with 14 bases between. CDR1 and CDR2 (germline): LNHNV, YYDKDF (reference sequence). There are 14 residues in the CDR3. CDR3 sequence reads: CATSARGGRETQYF. As DNA, the CDR3 is TGTGCCACCAGCGCCAGGGGTGGAAGAGAGACCCAGTACTTC.

There are many counts of this clonotype. This chain uses TRBV12-3 or TRBV12-4 with TRBJ2-3; 8 nucleotides line up with TRBD2. The ends lost 4 bases at V and 2 bases at J; junction bases unmatched: 8. The CDR3 length is 16 residues. The CDR3 loop is CASSSLAGTITDTQYF. DNA for the CDR3: TGTGCCAGCAGTTCTTTAGCGGGGACGATCACAGATACGCAGTATTTT.

Concerning this clonotype: This likely comes from a read error, as the CDR3 has no conserved phenylalanine or tryptophan at its end. The V gene is TRBV12-3 or TRBV12-4, the J gene TRBJ2-3; D is unclear. V was pared by 5 bases and J by 0 bases, with 12 bases between. The CDR3 loop spans 15 amino acids. DNA for the CDR3: TGTGCCAGCAGTACCCCCACAGCTAGCACAGATACGCAGTATCTT. This gives the protein CASSTPTASTDTQYL.

This clonotype was seen only a few times. A read error may account for a junction end that differs from germline. The chain is built from TRBV6-1 and TRBJ1-1; the D is unclear. Germline loops: CDR1 MNHNS, CDR2 SASEGT. The CDR3 is 13 amino acids. CDR3 protein: CASSGYQNAEAFF. CDR3 bases: TGTGCCAGCAGTGGGTACCAGAACGCTGAAGCTTTCTTT.

This clonotype occurred many times. The rearrangement uses TRBV7-8 and TRBJ2-5; 7 positions match TRBD2. Trimming removed 4 bases from V and 4 bases from J; junction bases left unmatched: 6. Germline loops: CDR1 SGHVS, CDR2 FQNEAQ. The CDR3 runs to 14 residues. The CDR3 loop reads CASSSGLPPETQYF. CDR3 nucleotide sequence: TGTGCCAGCAGCTCGGGACTACCCCCAGAGACCCAGTACTTC.

This clonotype has a count of ten or more. This rearrangement joins TRBV11-3 to TRBJ1-1; D is unresolved. V dropped 3 bases and J dropped 6 bases, with 17 bases sitting between them. Germline assignment: CDR1 SGHNT and CDR2 YENEEA. This CDR3 is built from 15 residues. CDR3 coding DNA: TGTGCCAGCAGCTTCTCCTTCATTTGGGGATCTGAAGCTTTCTTT. Its translation: CASSFSFIWGSEAFF.